The subject of this entry is one T cell receptor (beta chain). The antigen it binds to is not known. No much larger clone is present one base from it, and per-base qualities are unavailable. CDR1 and CDR2 are read off the germline V gene as MDHEN and SYDVKM. V loses 6 bases, J loses 2 bases, and the germline ends lie 17 bases apart. There are 15 amino acids in the CDR3, from cysteine to phenylalanine inclusive. The retained sequence is limited to the CDR3, 45 bases, with the frame set at the first base. The entry originates in a study of technical replicates of blood from four donors (dated by TCRdb to the late 2010s). The library was made by the immunoSEQ multiplex PCR assay. The table comes from immuneACCESS by way of TCRdb, which keeps in-frame sequences with V and J called. Part of the clones is missing from these tables; in studies checked, under half for an unresolved V gene and the rest for unknown reasons. The sample data list some 80,000 clones, and nearly 97% of these were observed just once. The ten largest clones add up to roughly 0.4% of the sample.

The sequence was collected from a human donor in good health. The V and J segments used are TRBV28 and TRBJ2-7; a tentative D call is TRBD2 (6 bases match). Sequencing was carried out using T cells isolated from PBMCs. The CDR3 region: CASSFPGRGTYEQYF. The bases read TGTGCCAGCAGCTTCCCAGGGCGGGGCACCTACGAGCAGTACTTC.